This TCR beta chain was recovered during a study of shared clonotypes between healthy human individuals. Study background: Plates per donor: three CD4 naive, three CD4 memory, two CD8 naive, one CD8 memory.

Study conclusions and caveats: When naive CD4 clonotypes were compared across four donors, about 4.8% were shared.

Regarding this clone: The antigen is undetermined.

The CDR3 extends over 14 amino acids. CDR1 and CDR2 (germline): SGHNT, YENEEA. V lost 0 bases to trimming and J lost 8 bases, with 11 bases between them. Repertoires were generated with immunoSEQ multiplex PCR, while TCRdb's copy carries only in-frame clones and drops some. The sample records about 340,000 clones, roughly 70% being singletons. The chain carries TRBV11-3 and TRBJ2-1, with D maybe TRBD2 (5 bases). This receptor was identified in a man aged 25 to 45 in good health. Material for sequencing was memory CD4+ T cells sorted from blood. Regarding subset: CD45RA-negative fraction. The CDR3 loop is CASSLESGSDEQFF. CDR3 sequence (DNA): TGTGCCAGCAGCTTAGAATCGGGGTCCGATGAGCAGTTCTTC.